Listed here are 8 T cell receptor beta chains from one sample, sequenced in a study of blood T cells in healthy people across ages. With a J-beta primer mix and a sample-barcoded 5' primer, a second PCR ran 7 to 11 cycles. MiXCR was run by TCRdb on the 5' RACE reads, yielding one entry per CDR3 protein. The sample lists 1.2 million to 1.5 million distinct CDR3 sequences; roughly 60% were seen once. The sample comprised blood. The source of these receptors is a man aged 18 to 30 in good health.

The CDR3 loop is CASSLGGADDEQFF. CDR3 nucleotide sequence: TGCGCCAGCAGCTTGGGGGGGGCGGACGATGAGCAGTTCTTC. The chain is built from TRBV5-1 and TRBJ2-1, with D perhaps being TRBD1 or TRBD2 (6 bases each). Looked up from germline, CDR1 is SGHRS and CDR2 is YFSETQ. V lost 0 bases, J lost 8 bases, and 12 bases lay in between. The CDR3 totals 14 residues.

In its sample, this clonotype was seen a few times. The rearrangement uses TRBV20-1 and TRBJ2-4; no clear D gene. The J call may be wrong; the DNA end is better matched by TRBJ2-7. The CDR3 has 13 amino acids. CDR1 is DFQATT, CDR2 SNEGSKA, per germline (reference sequence). The CDR3 reads CSARDHLTYEQYF. For the CDR3, the DNA is TGCAGTGCTAGAGATCACCTCACTTACGAGCAGTACTTC.

This clonotype was found a few times. The chain is built from TRBV7-2 and TRBJ1-4; perhaps TRBD1 as D (6 bases). Germline CDR1 reads SGHTA; CDR2 reads FQGNSA. This CDR3 comprises 15 residues. Trimming shortened V by 0 bases and J by 3 bases, and 8 bases separated the two germline ends. CDR3 nucleotide sequence: TGTGCCAGCAGCTTAGCAGGGGGGTCTAATGAAAAACTGTTTTTT. Its protein is CASSLAGGSNEKLFF.

The DNA for the CDR3 is TGTGCCAGCAGGCCTAGTGGCAGAGAGAGTGAGCAGTTCTTC. This encodes CASRPSGRESEQFF. The gene calls are TRBV27 and TRBJ2-1; D is undetermined. The CDR3 runs 14 residues. CDR1 and CDR2 from the germline V gene are MNHEY and SMNVEV (reference sequence). Trimming cost V 6 bases and J 9 bases, with 18 bases left between them.

This clonotype was counted a few times. This sequence joins TRBV10-3 and TRBJ2-6, with 9 bases identical to TRBD2. CDR1 ENHRY and CDR2 SYGVKD come from the germline V gene. V shed 2 bases and J 0 bases; nucleotides not matched to a gene: 5. The CDR3 consists of 18 residues. The CDR3: CAISEKGGRASGANVLTF. CDR3 sequence (DNA): TGTGCCATCAGTGAGAAAGGCGGGAGGGCCTCTGGGGCCAACGTCCTGACTTTC.

The chain links TRBV12-3 or TRBV12-4 to TRBJ2-3; D may be TRBD2 (6 bases). V was trimmed by 2 bases and J by 0 bases, leaving 24 bases between them. The length of the CDR3 is 20 residues. DNA for the CDR3: TGTGCCAGCAGTTTACGCCGGGTTGAGTGGCAGGGACTTAGCACAGATACGCAGTATTTT. Amino acids: CASSLRRVEWQGLSTDTQYF.

J is TRBJ1-2 and V is TRBV4-1; no definite D call. The V and J ends lost 6 bases and 2 bases respectively, with 13 bases between them. The CDR3 is 14 amino acids. Germline CDR1 reads MGHRA; CDR2 reads YSYEKL. CDR3 DNA: TGCGCCAGCAGGAATCCGGGAGGGAACTATGGCTACACCTTC. This gives the protein CASRNPGGNYGYTF.

The chain has TRBV18 and TRBJ1-1; D may be TRBD1 (6 bases). Deletions cut 0 bases from V and 4 bases from J, with 21 bases between. Germline V gene lookup returns CDR1 KGHSH and CDR2 LQKENI. This CDR3 comprises 18 residues. The CDR3 bases are TGTGCCAGCTCACCACCGATAGGGGGTACCGTTTCGGGCACTGAAGCTTTCTTT. Encoded protein: CASSPPIGGTVSGTEAFF.